The TCR beta chain under discussion was sequenced for a study of blood T cell repertoires in COVID-19. TCRdb keeps only in-frame clones here, not all; method: immunoSEQ multiplex PCR. The table records about 270,000 clones, approximately 83% of them present only once. Germline CDR1 reads MNHEY; CDR2 reads SVGAGI. The trim removed 8 bases at V and 8 bases at J, leaving 10 bases unmatched. CDR3 length: 13 amino acids. Material: peripheral blood. The receptor was derived from a woman in her seventies with acute or convalescent COVID-19. The V and J genes are TRBV6-5 and TRBJ1-2; 8 bases are a match to TRBD1. The CDR3 here is CASLWTGSTGYTF. The DNA of the CDR3 is TGTGCCAGCCTGTGGACAGGGTCGACCGGCTACACCTTC.